What follows are 3 T cell receptor beta chains derived from one specimen sequenced in a study of response to subunit inactivated influenza vaccine. MiXCR was run by TCRdb on the RT-PCR reads, yielding one entry per CDR3 protein. Of around 200,000 distinct CDR3 sequences in the sample, around 8.8% are singletons; the top ten hold about a tenth. The source material was non-naive T cells sorted from PBMCs, sampled on the day of vaccination. These receptors came from a man between 45 and 60 years old who received an inactivated influenza vaccine.

The chain couples TRBV19 to TRBJ1-5; D may be TRBD1 (6 bases). This CDR3 is 13 amino acids long. Looked up from germline, CDR1 is LNHDA and CDR2 is SQIVND (reference sequence). Deletions cut 6 bases from V and 7 bases from J, with 13 bases between. The CDR3 spells CASSFGQLQPQHF. DNA of the CDR3: TGTGCCAGTAGCTTTGGACAGCTCCAGCCCCAGCATTTT.

The chain recombines TRBV6-6 with TRBJ2-7; 12 bases align to TRBD1. Trimming took 7 bases from V and 6 from J; bases not matched to a gene: 4. Germline V gene data show CDR1 as MNHNY and CDR2 as SVGAGI (reference sequence). The CDR3 runs to 13 residues. In nucleotides, the CDR3 is TGTGCCAGCATCAGGGGACAGGGGGCCGAGCAGTACTTC. Encoded protein: CASIRGQGAEQYF.

This clonotype has at least ten counts. CDR3 nucleotides: TGTGCCAGCAGCCCGGGGCAGACTGAAGCTTTCTTT. Protein product: CASSPGQTEAFF. The chain employs TRBV6-2 or TRBV6-3 and TRBJ1-1; a possible D gene is TRBD1 (5 bases). Germline lookup yields CDR1 MNHEY and CDR2 SVGEGT. With 6 bases removed from V and 5 bases from J, the gap between germline ends came to 10 bases. The CDR3 spans 12 residues.